Listed here are 8 T cell receptor beta chains from one sample, sequenced in a study of CD8+CD57+ T cells in acquired aplastic anemia. Genomic DNA, the template, was used for profiling of the TCR beta VDJ and CDR3. One entry per CDR3 protein results from TCRdb running MiXCR on the reads. This sample yields 250,000 to 300,000 distinct CDR3 sequences, of which roughly half are seen a single time; around 7.6% belongs to the top ten. The source material was sorted CD4+, CD8+, or CD8+CD57+ T cells (not recorded which) from PBMCs. Receptor source: a human donor with severe aplastic anemia or a healthy control (not recorded which).

V is TRBV7-9 and J is TRBJ2-1; no definite D call. V was clipped by 3 bases and J by 9 bases, with 9 bases between them. Per the germline V gene, CDR1 is SEHNR and CDR2 is FQNEAQ (reference sequence). The CDR3 runs to 12 residues. CDR3 DNA sequence: TGTGCCAGCAGCTTGGGCTGGTCTGAGCAGTTCTTC. It translates to CASSLGWSEQFF.

Details on this clonotype: This could be a read error, since a much larger clone is one nucleotide away. The chain links TRBV6-5 to TRBJ1-1, with D possibly matching TRBD1 (6 bases). CDR1 is MNHEY and CDR2 is SVGAGI in the germline V gene. Trimming cost V 6 bases and J 4 bases, with 15 bases left between them. CDR3 length: 14 residues. The chain's CDR3 is CASSQAGAVTEAFF. In DNA, the CDR3 is TGTGCCAGCAGCCAAGCAGGGGCCGTCACTGAAGCTTTCTTT.

This clonotype occurred many times. Here the CDR3 reads CASSVSVGDEAFF. The DNA for the CDR3 is TGTGCCAGCAGCGTATCTGTGGGAGATGAAGCTTTCTTT. The chain recombines TRBV9 with TRBJ1-1, with D uncertain. The CDR3 loop spans 13 amino acids. Germline V gene data show CDR1 as SGDLS and CDR2 as YYNGEE. Trimming stripped 1 base from V and 7 bases from J, with 11 bases between.

The table lists this clonotype with many counts. The V call is TRBV10-3, the J call TRBJ1-3; 8 nucleotides match TRBD1. V lost 10 bases, J lost 3 bases, and 11 bases stayed unmatched. In germline, CDR1 is ENHRY, CDR2 SYGVKD. The length of the CDR3 is 15 residues. The CDR3 coding sequence is TGTGCCACCCTGGGACAGGCGGGCGGTGGAAACACCATATATTTT. It specifies CATLGQAGGGNTIYF.

The chain recombines TRBV7-9 with TRBJ1-3; 8 bases agree with TRBD1. This CDR3 is 15 amino acids long. The germline gives CDR1 SEHNR, CDR2 FQNEAQ (reference sequence). With V trimmed by 5 bases and J by 3 bases, 6 bases remained unmatched. Written as DNA, the CDR3 is TGTGCCAGCAGCCCCGGACAGGGTGGTGGAAACACCATATATTTT. Translation: CASSPGQGGGNTIYF.

The V and J genes are TRBV20-1 and TRBJ1-1; the D gene is possibly TRBD1 (5 bases). Germline CDR1 reads DFQATT; CDR2 reads SNEGSKA (reference sequence). The V end lost 5 bases, the J end lost 4 bases, and 8 bases lay between the germline ends. The CDR3 is made up of 11 amino acids. The CDR3 sequence is CSAQTATEAFF. DNA for the CDR3: TGCAGTGCTCAGACAGCCACTGAAGCTTTCTTT.

The rearrangement joins TRBV7-9 to TRBJ2-5; 9 bases are shared with TRBD2. Germline assignment: CDR1 SEHNR and CDR2 FQNEAQ (reference sequence). V trimming: 1 base; J trimming: 5 bases; junction bases outside the gene matches: 17. The CDR3 sequence is 19 residues long. This CDR3 reads CASSLGRRPAGGPGETQYF. The CDR3 DNA follows: TGTGCCAGCAGCTTAGGTCGTCGACCAGCGGGGGGCCCCGGGGAGACCCAGTACTTC.

V gene TRBV29-1 combines with J gene TRBJ1-1; D not resolved. The germline V and J ends were trimmed by 1 base and 5 bases, with 11 bases remaining between them. This CDR3 region has 13 residues. In germline, CDR1 is SQVTM, CDR2 ANQGSEA. The DNA for the CDR3 is TGCAGCGTTGAAGGTCAGCGAAAGACTGAAGCTTTCTTT. It translates to CSVEGQRKTEAFF.